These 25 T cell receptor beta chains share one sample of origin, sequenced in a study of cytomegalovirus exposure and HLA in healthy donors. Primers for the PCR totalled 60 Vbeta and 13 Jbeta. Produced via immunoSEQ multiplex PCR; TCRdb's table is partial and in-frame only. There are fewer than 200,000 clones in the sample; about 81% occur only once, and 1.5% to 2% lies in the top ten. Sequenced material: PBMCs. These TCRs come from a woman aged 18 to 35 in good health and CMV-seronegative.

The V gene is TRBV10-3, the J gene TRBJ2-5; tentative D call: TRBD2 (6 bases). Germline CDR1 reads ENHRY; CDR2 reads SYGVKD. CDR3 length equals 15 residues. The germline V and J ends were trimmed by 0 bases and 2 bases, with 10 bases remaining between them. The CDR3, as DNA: TGTGCCATCAGTGAGTCAAATCGGGGGCAAGAGACCCAGTACTTC. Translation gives CAISESNRGQETQYF.

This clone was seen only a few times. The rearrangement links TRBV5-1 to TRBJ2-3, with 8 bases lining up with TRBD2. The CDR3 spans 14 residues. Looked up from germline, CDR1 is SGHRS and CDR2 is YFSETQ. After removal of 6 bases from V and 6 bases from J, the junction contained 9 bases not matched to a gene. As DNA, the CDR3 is TGCGCCAGCATAGGGACTAGATCGACGGATACGCAGTATTTT. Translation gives CASIGTRSTDTQYF.

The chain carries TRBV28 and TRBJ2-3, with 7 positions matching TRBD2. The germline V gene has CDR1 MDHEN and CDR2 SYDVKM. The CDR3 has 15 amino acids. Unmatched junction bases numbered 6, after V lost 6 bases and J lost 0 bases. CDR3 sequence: CASSVTGGSTDTQYF. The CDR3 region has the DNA TGTGCCAGCAGCGTTACGGGGGGTAGCACAGATACGCAGTATTTT. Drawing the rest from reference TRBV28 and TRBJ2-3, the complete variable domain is DVKVTQSSRYLVKRTGEKVFLECVQDMDHENMFWYRQDPGLGLRLIYFSYDVKMKEKGDIPEGYSVSREKKERFSLILESASTNQTSMYLCASSVTGGSTDTQYFGPGTRLTVL.

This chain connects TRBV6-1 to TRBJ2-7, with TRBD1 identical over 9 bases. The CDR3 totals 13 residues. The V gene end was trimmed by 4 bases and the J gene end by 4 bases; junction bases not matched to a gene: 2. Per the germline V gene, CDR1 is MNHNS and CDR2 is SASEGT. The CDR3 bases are TGTGCCAGCAGTGTACAGGGGGCATACGAGCAGTACTTC. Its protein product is CASSVQGAYEQYF.

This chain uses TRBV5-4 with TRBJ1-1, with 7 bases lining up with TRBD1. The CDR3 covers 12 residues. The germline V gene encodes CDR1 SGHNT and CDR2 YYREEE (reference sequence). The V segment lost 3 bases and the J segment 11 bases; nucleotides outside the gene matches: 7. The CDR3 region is CASSSYDRVAFF. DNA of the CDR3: TGTGCCAGCAGCTCTTATGACAGGGTGGCTTTCTTT. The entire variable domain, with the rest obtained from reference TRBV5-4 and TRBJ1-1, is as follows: ETGVTQSPTHLIKTRGQQVTLRCSSQSGHNTVSWYQQALGQGPQFIFQYYREEENGRGNFPPRFSGLQFPNYSSELNVNALELDDSALYLCASSSYDRVAFFGQGTRLTVV.

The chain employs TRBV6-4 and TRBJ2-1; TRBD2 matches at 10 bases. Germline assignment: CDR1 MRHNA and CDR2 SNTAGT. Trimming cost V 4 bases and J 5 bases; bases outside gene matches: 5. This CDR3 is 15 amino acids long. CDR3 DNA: TGTGCCAGCAGTGCTGTAGCGGGGGGCAACAATGAGCAGTTCTTC. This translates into CASSAVAGGNNEQFF.

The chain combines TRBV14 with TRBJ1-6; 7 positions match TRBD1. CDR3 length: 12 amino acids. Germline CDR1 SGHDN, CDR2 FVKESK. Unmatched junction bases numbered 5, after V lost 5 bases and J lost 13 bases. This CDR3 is CASSDQGGPLHF. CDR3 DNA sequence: TGTGCCAGCAGCGACCAGGGGGGTCCCCTCCACTTT.

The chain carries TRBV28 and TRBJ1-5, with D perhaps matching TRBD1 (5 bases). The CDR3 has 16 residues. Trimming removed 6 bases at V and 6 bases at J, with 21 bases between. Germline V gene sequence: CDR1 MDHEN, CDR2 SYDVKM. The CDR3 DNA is TGTGCCAGCAGACTAAAAAGTGGGGGGAACGGTCAGCCCCAGCATTTT. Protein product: CASRLKSGGNGQPQHF.

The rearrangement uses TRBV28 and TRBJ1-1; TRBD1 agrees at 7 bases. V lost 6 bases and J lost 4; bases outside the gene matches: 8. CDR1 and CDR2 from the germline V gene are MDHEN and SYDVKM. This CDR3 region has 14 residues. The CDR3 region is CASRLDRQITEAFF. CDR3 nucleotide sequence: TGTGCCAGCAGGCTGGACAGGCAAATCACTGAAGCTTTCTTT. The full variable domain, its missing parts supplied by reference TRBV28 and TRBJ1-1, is DVKVTQSSRYLVKRTGEKVFLECVQDMDHENMFWYRQDPGLGLRLIYFSYDVKMKEKGDIPEGYSVSREKKERFSLILESASTNQTSMYLCASRLDRQITEAFFGQGTRLTVV.

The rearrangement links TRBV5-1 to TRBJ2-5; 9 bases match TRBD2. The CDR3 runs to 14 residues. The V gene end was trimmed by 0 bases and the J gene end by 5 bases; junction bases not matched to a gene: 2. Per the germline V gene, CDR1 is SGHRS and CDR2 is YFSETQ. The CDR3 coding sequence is TGCGCCAGCAGCTTGGGGACTAGCGCCGAGACCCAGTACTTC. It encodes CASSLGTSAETQYF.

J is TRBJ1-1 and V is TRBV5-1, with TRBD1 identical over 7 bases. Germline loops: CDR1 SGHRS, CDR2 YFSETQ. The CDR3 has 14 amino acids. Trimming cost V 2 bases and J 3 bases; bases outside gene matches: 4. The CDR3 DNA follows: TGCGCCAGCAGCTTCCCCGACAGGGACACTGAAGCTTTCTTT. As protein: CASSFPDRDTEAFF.

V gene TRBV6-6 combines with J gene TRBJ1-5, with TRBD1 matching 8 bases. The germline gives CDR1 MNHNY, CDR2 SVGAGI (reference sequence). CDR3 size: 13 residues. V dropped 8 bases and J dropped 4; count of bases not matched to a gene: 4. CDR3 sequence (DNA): TGTGCCAGCCAGACAGGGGCGAATCAGCCCCAGCATTTT. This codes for CASQTGANQPQHF.

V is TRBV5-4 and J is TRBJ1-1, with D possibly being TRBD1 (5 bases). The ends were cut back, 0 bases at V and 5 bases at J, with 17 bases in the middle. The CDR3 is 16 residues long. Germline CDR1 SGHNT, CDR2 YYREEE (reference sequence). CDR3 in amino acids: CASSLVGAPVGTEAFF. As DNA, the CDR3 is TGTGCCAGCAGCTTGGTTGGGGCCCCAGTGGGGACTGAAGCTTTCTTT.

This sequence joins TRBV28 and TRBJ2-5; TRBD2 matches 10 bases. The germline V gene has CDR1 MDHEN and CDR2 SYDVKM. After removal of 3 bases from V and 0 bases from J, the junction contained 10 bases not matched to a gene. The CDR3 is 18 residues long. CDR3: CASSFKFPTSGYQETQYF. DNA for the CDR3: TGTGCCAGCAGTTTTAAGTTCCCGACTAGCGGGTACCAAGAGACCCAGTACTTC.

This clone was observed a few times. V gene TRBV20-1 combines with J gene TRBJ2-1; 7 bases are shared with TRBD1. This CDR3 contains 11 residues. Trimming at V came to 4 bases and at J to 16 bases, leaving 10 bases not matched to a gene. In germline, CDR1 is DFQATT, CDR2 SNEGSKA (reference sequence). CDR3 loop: CSANSDRAKFF. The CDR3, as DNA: TGCAGTGCTAATAGCGACAGGGCCAAATTCTTC.

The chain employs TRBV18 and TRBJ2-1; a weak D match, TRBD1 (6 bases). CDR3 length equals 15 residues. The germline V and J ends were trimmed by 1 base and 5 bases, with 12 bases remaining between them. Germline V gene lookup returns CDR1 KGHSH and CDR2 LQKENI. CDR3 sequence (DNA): TGTGCCAGCTCACCACAGGGGGAAATAAACAATGAGCAGTTCTTC. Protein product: CASSPQGEINNEQFF.

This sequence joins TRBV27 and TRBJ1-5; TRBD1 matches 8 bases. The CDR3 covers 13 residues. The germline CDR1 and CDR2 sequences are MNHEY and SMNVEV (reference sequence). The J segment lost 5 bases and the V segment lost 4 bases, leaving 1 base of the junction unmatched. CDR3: CASSSRGHQPQHF. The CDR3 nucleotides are TGTGCCAGCAGTTCCAGGGGGCATCAGCCCCAGCATTTT.

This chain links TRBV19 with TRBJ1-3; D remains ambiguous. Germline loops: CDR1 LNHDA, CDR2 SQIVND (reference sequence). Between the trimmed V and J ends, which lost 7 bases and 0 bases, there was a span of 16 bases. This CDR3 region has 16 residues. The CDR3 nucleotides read TGTGCCAGTACCACGTATGGGCAAGGCTCTGGAAACACCATATATTTT. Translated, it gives CASTTYGQGSGNTIYF. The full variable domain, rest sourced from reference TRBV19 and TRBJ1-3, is DGGITQSPKYLFRKEGQNVTLSCEQNLNHDAMYWYRQDPGQGLRLIYYSQIVNDFQKGDIAEGYSVSREKKESFPLTVTSAQKNPTAFYLCASTTYGQGSGNTIYFGEGSWLTVV.

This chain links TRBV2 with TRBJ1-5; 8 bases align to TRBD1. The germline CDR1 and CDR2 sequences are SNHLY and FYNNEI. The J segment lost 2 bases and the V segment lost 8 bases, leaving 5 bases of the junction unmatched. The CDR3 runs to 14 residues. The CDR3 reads CASSGQGGNQPQHF. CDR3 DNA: TGTGCCAGCTCCGGACAGGGCGGCAATCAGCCCCAGCATTTT.

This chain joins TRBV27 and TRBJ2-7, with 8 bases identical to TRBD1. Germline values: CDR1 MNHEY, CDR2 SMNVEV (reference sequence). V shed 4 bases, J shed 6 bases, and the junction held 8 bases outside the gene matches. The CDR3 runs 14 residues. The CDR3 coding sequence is TGTGCCAGCAGTTCCATGACAGGGGCAGGCGAGCAGTACTTC. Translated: CASSSMTGAGEQYF.

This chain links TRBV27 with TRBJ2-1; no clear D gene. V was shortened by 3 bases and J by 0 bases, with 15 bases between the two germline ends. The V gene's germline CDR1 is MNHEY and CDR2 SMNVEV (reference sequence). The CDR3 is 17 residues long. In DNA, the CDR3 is TGTGCCAGCAGTTTCCTTCCACTCGTTAGCTCCTACAATGAGCAGTTCTTC. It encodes CASSFLPLVSSYNEQFF.

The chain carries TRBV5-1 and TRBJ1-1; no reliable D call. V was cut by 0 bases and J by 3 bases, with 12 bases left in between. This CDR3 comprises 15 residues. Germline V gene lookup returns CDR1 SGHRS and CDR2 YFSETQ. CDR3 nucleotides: TGCGCCAGCAGCTTGGTTCCCACTGATGACACTGAAGCTTTCTTT. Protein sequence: CASSLVPTDDTEAFF.

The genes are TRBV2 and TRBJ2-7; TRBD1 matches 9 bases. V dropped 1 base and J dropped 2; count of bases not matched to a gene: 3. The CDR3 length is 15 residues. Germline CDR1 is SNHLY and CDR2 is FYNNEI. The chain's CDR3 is CASSEDRTGAYEQYF. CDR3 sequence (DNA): TGTGCCAGCAGTGAAGATAGGACAGGGGCCTACGAGCAGTACTTC.

In nucleotides, the CDR3 is TGTGCCAGGATGACTTCTAACTATGGCTACACCTTC. Translating it yields CARMTSNYGYTF. The chain couples TRBV28 to TRBJ1-2, with D uncertain. This CDR3 contains 12 residues. V shed 9 bases and J shed 0 bases, with 8 bases lying between them. Germline CDR1 reads MDHEN; CDR2 reads SYDVKM.

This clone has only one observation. The CDR3 spells CASSARGASSYNEQFF. The CDR3 DNA sequence: TGTGCCAGCAGCGCGCGCGGGGCCAGCTCCTACAATGAGCAGTTCTTC. The V gene is TRBV9, the J gene TRBJ2-1; a possible D gene is TRBD2 (6 bases). This CDR3 contains 16 residues. Germline values: CDR1 SGDLS, CDR2 YYNGEE. V dropped 3 bases and J dropped 0 bases, with 13 bases sitting between them.